Below, 10 T cell receptor beta chains from the same sample are listed, as sequenced in a study of chemoradiotherapy in HPV16-positive cancers. Profiled with immunoSEQ multiplex PCR; TCRdb holds only in-frame clones, not every one. The table shows thousands of clones, with approximately 84% occurring only once. Here the sequenced sample was tumor tissue, taken from a patient who underwent chemoradiotherapy. Every receptor here comes from a human donor with HPV-associated anogenital cancer.

The chain employs TRBV7-6 and TRBJ1-3, with D hard to call. CDR1 and CDR2 from the germline V gene are SGHVS and FNYEAQ. The CDR3 spans 15 residues. V lost 2 bases and J lost 0, with 8 bases in between. DNA of the CDR3: TGTGCCAGCAGCTTAACCCGTCACTCTGGAAACACCATATATTTT. Its protein is CASSLTRHSGNTIYF.

A note on this clone: A junction boundary mismatches the germline segment, possibly from a read error. The V call is TRBV7-7, the J call TRBJ2-5; D unclear. This CDR3 region has 13 residues. Germline values: CDR1 SSHAT, CDR2 FNYEAQ (reference sequence). The CDR3 region has the DNA TGTGCTAGCAGCTTAAGCACGCTAGAGACCCAGTACTTC. It encodes CASSLSTLETQYF.

This clone was detected once. The V gene is TRBV14, the J gene TRBJ1-2; 7 nucleotides agree with TRBD1. The CDR3 runs to 14 residues. CDR1 is SGHDN, CDR2 FVKESK, per germline. J was trimmed by 4 bases and V by 4 bases; bases with no gene match: 6. The CDR3 nucleotides read TGTGCCAGCAGCCCCGGGACAGATCTCTATGGCTACACCTTC. Its translation: CASSPGTDLYGYTF. The complete variable domain, with remaining parts taken from reference TRBV14 and TRBJ1-2, reads EAGVTQFPSHSVIEKGQTVTLRCDPISGHDNLYWYRRVMGKEIKFLLHFVKESKQDESGMPNNRFLAERTGGTYSTLKVQPAELEDSGVYFCASSPGTDLYGYTFGSGTRLTVV.

CDR3 DNA: TGTGCCAGCAGCTCCGGGACAGGGGAAGGATCCTATAATTCACCCCTCCACTTT. It encodes CASSSGTGEGSYNSPLHF. The genes are TRBV5-4 and TRBJ1-6; 10 bases map to TRBD1. The CDR3 contains 18 residues. Germline V gene data show CDR1 as SGHNT and CDR2 as YYREEE (reference sequence). Losses at the gene ends were 3 bases for V and 1 base for J; bases not matched to a gene: 7.

The chain recombines TRBV11-3 with TRBJ2-1; possibly TRBD1 or TRBD2 for D (5 bases each). This CDR3 is 11 amino acids long. Germline V lookup: CDR1 SGHNT, CDR2 YENEEA. Trimming removed 8 bases at V and 10 bases at J, with 12 bases between. The CDR3 coding sequence is TGTGCCAGCGCCTCCCGGGGCGAGCAGTTCTTC. Translation: CASASRGEQFF.

Details on this clone: The junction does not match germline at one end; this may be a read error. V usage is TRBV7-7 and J usage is TRBJ2-3, with a possible D match to TRBD2 (7 bases). Germline values: CDR1 SSHAT, CDR2 FNYEAQ (reference sequence). The CDR3 consists of 15 residues. The DNA of the CDR3 is TGTGCTAGCAGCCCACTTGGGGGGGCTCAACATACGCAGTATTTT. This encodes CASSPLGGAQHTQYF.

The rearrangement links TRBV5-1 to TRBJ1-3; no clear D. V was shortened by 1 base and J by 2 bases, with 7 bases between the two germline ends. CDR3 length: 14 residues. Per germline, CDR1 SGHRS and CDR2 YFSETQ. CDR3 sequence reads: CASSLSEAGNTIYF. The CDR3 coding sequence is TGCGCCAGCAGCTTGTCAGAAGCTGGAAACACCATATATTTT.

The table lists this clone with a few counts. The chain uses TRBV9 and TRBJ2-1; no reliable D call. The V and J ends lost 0 bases and 2 bases respectively, with 3 bases between them. This CDR3 contains 13 residues. Germline V gene lookup returns CDR1 SGDLS and CDR2 YYNGEE. CDR3 sequence: CASSVGAYNEQFF. The DNA for the CDR3 is TGTGCCAGCAGCGTAGGGGCCTACAATGAGCAGTTCTTC. Full variable domain (outside the CDR3, taken from reference TRBV9 and TRBJ2-1): DSGVTQTPKHLITATGQRVTLRCSPRSGDLSVYWYQQSLDQGLQFLIQYYNGEERAKGNILERFSAQQFPDLHSELNLSSLELGDSALYFCASSVGAYNEQFFGPGTRLTVL.

The chain is built from TRBV6-1 and TRBJ2-1, with D uncertain. Germline V gives CDR1 MNHNS, CDR2 SASEGT. V shed 2 bases and J shed 0 bases, with 8 bases lying between them. The length of the CDR3 is 15 residues. The CDR3 nucleotides read TGTGCCAGCAGTGAATGGGTAAGCTCCTACAATGAGCAGTTCTTC. Its translation is CASSEWVSSYNEQFF.

J is TRBJ2-4 and V is TRBV18; the match to TRBD1 covers 9 bases. Germline CDR1 is KGHSH and CDR2 is LQKENI. This CDR3 is built from 16 residues. V gave up 3 bases and J gave up 4 bases; unmatched junction bases: 7. The CDR3 DNA follows: TGTGCCAGCTCACCTTGGAGGGACAGGGCTAAAAACATTCAGTACTTC. This sequence encodes CASSPWRDRAKNIQYF.